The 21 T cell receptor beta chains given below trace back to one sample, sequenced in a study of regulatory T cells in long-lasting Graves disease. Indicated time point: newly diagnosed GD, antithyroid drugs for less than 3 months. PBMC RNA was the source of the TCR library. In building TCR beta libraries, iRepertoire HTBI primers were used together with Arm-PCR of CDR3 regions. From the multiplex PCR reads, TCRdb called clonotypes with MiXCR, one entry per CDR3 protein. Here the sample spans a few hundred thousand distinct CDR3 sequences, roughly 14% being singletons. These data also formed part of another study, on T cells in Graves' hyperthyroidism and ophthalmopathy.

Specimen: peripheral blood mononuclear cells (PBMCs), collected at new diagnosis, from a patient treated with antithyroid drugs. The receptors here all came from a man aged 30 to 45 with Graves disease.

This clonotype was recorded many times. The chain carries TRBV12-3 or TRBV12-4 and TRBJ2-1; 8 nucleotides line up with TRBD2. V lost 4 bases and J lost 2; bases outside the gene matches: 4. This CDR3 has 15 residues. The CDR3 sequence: CASSSSGSPYNEQFF. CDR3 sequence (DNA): TGTGCCAGCAGTTCAAGCGGGAGTCCCTACAATGAGCAGTTCTTC.

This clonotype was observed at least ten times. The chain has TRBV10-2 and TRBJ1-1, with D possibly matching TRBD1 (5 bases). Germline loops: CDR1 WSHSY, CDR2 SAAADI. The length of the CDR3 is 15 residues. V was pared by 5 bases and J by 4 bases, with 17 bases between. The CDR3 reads CASSSQVSGGTEAFF. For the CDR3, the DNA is TGCGCCAGCAGTTCGCAGGTCTCTGGGGGCACTGAAGCTTTCTTT.

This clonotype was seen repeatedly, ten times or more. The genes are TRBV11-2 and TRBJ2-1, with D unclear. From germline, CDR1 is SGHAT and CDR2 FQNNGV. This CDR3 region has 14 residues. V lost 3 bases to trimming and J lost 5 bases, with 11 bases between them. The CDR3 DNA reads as TGTGCCAGCAGCTTCGCAGATCTGAACAATGAGCAGTTCTTC. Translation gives CASSFADLNNEQFF.

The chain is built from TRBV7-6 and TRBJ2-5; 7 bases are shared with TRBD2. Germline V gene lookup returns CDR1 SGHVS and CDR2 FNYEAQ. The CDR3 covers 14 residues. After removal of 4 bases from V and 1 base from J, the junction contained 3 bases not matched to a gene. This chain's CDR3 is CASSSGLFQETQYF. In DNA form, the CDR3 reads TGTGCCAGCAGCTCGGGACTATTCCAAGAGACCCAGTACTTC.

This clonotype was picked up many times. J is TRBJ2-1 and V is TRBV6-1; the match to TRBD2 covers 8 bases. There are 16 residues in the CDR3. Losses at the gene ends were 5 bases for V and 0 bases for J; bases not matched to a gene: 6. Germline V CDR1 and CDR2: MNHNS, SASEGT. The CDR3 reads CASSPRLASSYNEQFF. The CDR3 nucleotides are TGTGCCAGCAGTCCAAGACTAGCGAGCTCCTACAATGAGCAGTTCTTC.

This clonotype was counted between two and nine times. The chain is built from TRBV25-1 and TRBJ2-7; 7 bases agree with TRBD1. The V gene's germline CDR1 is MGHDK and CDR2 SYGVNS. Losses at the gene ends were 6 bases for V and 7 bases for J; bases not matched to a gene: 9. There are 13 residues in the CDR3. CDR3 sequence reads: CASRADRVREQYF. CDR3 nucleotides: TGTGCCAGCAGAGCCGACAGGGTAAGAGAGCAGTACTTC.

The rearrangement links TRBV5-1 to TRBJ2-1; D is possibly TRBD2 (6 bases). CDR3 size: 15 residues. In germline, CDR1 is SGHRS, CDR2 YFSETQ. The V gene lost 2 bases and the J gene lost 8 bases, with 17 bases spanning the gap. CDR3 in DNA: TGCGCCAGCAGCTTTTACGGGAGAGGTGTGGATGAGCAGTTCTTC. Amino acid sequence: CASSFYGRGVDEQFF.

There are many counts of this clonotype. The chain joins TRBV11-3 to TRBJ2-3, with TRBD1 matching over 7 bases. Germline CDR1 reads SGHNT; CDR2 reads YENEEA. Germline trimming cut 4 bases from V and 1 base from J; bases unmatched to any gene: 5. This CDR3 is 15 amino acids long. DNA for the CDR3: TGTGCCAGCAGCTCGGGACAGCTCGGCACAGATACGCAGTATTTT. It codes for CASSSGQLGTDTQYF.

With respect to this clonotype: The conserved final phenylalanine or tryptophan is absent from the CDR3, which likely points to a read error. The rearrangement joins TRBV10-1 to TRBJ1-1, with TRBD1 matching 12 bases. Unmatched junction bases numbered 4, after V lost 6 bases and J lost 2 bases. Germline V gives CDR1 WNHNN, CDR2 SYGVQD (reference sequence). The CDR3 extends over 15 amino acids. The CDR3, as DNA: TGCGCCAGCAGAGCCGGGACAGGGGGCAACACTGAAGCTTTCTTA. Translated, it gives CASRAGTGGNTEAFL.

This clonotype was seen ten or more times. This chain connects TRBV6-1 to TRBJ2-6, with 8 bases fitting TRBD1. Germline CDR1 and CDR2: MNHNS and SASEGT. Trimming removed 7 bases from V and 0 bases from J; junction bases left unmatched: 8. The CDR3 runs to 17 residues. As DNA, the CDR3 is TGTGCCAGCACCCCCGTGACAGGGGCCTCTGGGGCCAACGTCCTGACTTTC. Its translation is CASTPVTGASGANVLTF.

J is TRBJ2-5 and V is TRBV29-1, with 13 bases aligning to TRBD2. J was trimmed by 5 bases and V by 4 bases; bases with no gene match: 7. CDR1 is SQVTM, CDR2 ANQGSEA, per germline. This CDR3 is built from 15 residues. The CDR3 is CSVARTSGSGETQYF. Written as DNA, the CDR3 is TGCAGCGTTGCTAGGACTAGCGGGAGTGGGGAGACCCAGTACTTC. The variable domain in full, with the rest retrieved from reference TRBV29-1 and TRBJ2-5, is SAVISQKPSRDICQRGTSLTIQCQVDSQVTMMFWYRQQPGQSLTLIATANQGSEATYESGFVIDKFPISRPNLTFSTLTVSNMSPEDSSIYLCSVARTSGSGETQYFGPGTRLLVL.

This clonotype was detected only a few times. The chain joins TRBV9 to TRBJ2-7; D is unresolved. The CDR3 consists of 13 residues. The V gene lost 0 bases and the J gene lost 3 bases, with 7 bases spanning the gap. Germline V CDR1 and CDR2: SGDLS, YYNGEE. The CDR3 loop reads CASSVDSGYEQYF. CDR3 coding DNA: TGTGCCAGCAGCGTAGATAGTGGCTACGAGCAGTACTTC.

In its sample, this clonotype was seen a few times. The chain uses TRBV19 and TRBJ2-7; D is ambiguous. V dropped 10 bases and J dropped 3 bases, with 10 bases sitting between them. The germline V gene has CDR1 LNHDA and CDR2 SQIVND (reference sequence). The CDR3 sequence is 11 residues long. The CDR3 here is CATSDGYEQYF. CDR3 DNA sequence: TGTGCCACTTCGGACGGCTACGAGCAGTACTTC.

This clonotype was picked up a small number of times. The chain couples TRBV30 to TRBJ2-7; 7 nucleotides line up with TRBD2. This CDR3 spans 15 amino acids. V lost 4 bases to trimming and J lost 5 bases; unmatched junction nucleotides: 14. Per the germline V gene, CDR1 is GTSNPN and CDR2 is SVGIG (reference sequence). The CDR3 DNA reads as TGTGCCTGGATTCCGGGGGACGGGAGGATCAACGAGCAGTACTTC. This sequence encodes CAWIPGDGRINEQYF.

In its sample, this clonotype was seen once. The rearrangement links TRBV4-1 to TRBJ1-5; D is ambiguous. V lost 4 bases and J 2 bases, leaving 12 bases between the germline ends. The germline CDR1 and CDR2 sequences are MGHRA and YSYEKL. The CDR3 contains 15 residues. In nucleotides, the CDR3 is TGCGCCAGCAGCCTCCCGGGGTTGGGCAATCAGCCCCAGCATTTT. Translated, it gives CASSLPGLGNQPQHF.

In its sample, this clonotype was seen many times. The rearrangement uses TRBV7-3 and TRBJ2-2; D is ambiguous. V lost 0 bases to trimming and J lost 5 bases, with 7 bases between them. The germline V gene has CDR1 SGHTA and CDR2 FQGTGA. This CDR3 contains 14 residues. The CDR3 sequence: CASSLTEVTGELFF. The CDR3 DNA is TGTGCCAGCAGCTTAACGGAAGTGACCGGGGAGCTGTTTTTT.

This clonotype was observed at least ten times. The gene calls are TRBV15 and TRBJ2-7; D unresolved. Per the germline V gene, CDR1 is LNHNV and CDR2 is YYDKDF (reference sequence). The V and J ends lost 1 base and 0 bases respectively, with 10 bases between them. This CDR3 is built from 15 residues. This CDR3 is CATSRVDSSSYEQYF. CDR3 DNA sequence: TGTGCCACCAGCAGAGTGGATTCCAGCTCCTACGAGCAGTACTTC. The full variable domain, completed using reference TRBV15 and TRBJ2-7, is DAMVIQNPRYQVTQFGKPVTLSCSQTLNHNVMYWYQQKSSQAPKLLFHYYDKDFNNEADTPDNFQSRRPNTSFCFLDIRSPGLGDTAMYLCATSRVDSSSYEQYFGPGTRLTVT.

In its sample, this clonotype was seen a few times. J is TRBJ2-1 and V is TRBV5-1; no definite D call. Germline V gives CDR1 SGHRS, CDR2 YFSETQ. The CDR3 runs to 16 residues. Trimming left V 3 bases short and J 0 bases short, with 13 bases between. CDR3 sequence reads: CASSYDGSYSYNEQFF. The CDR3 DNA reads TGCGCCAGCAGCTACGACGGCAGCTACTCCTACAATGAGCAGTTCTTC.

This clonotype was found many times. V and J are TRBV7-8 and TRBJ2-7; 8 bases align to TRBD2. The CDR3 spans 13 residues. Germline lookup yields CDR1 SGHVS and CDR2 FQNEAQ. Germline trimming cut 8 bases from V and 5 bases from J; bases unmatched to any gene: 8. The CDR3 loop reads CASASGLGNEQYF. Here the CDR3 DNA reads TGTGCCAGCGCCTCGGGACTAGGCAACGAGCAGTACTTC. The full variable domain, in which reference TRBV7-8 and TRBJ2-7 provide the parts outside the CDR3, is GAGVSQSPRYKVAKRGQDVALRCDPISGHVSLFWYQQALGQGPEFLTYFQNEAQLDKSGLPSDRFFAERPEGSVSTLKIQRTQQEDSAVYLCASASGLGNEQYFGPGTRLTVT.

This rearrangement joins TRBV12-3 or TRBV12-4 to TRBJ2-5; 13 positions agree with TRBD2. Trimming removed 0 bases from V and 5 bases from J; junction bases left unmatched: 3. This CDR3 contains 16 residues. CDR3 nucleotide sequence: TGTGCCAGCAGTTTAGCGGAGACTAGCGGGGGGGAGACCCAGTACTTC. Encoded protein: CASSLAETSGGETQYF.

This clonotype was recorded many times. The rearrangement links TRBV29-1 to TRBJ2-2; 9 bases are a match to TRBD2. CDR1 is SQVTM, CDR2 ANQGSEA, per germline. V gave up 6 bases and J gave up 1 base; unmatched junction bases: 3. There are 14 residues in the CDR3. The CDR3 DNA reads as TGCAGCGTCCGGACTAGCGAGAACACCGGGGAGCTGTTTTTT. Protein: CSVRTSENTGELFF.